A single sample is the source of the 21 T cell receptor beta chains below, sequenced in a study of T cells after yellow fever vaccination. TCRdb itself ran the 5' RACE reads through MiXCR, one entry per CDR3 protein. The table records about 330,000 distinct CDR3 sequences, around 8.1% of them present only once. The sample in question was PBMCs, obtained more than 40 days after the first yellow fever vaccination. The receptors stem from a man younger than 35 who received the YFV17D yellow fever vaccine.

This clonotype was observed many times. This chain connects TRBV11-2 to TRBJ2-3; TRBD2 matches at 8 bases. V lost 1 base, J lost 2 bases, and 5 bases stayed unmatched. CDR1 SGHAT and CDR2 FQNNGV come from the germline V gene. CDR3 size: 16 residues. The CDR3 loop is CASSLGGGGPTDTQYF. CDR3 coding DNA: TGTGCCAGCAGCTTAGGTGGCGGGGGGCCCACAGATACGCAGTATTTT. Full variable domain (missing parts from reference TRBV11-2 and TRBJ2-3): EAGVAQSPRYKIIEKRQSVAFWCNPISGHATLYWYQQILGQGPKLLIQFQNNGVVDDSQLPKDRFSAERLKGVDSTLKIQPAKLEDSAVYLCASSLGGGGPTDTQYFGPGTRLTVL.

This clonotype was recorded at least ten times. CDR3 coding DNA: TGCAGTGCTAGAGATTTAGGGGAAAAACTGTTTTTT. It codes for CSARDLGEKLFF. This chain connects TRBV20-1 to TRBJ1-4, with D uncertain. V lost 0 bases, J lost 8 bases, and 7 bases lay in between. The CDR3 consists of 12 residues. Per germline, CDR1 DFQATT and CDR2 SNEGSKA (reference sequence).

This clonotype was picked up a small number of times. The chain couples TRBV7-6 to TRBJ2-3; no clear D. Germline loops: CDR1 SGHVS, CDR2 FNYEAQ. V was cut by 1 base and J by 8 bases, with 13 bases left in between. This CDR3 is built from 14 residues. In nucleotides, the CDR3 is TGTGCCAGCAGCTTAGGAGGCAGGAGCTTTACGCAGTATTTT. This translates into CASSLGGRSFTQYF.

DNA for the CDR3: TGCGCCAGCAGCGAGGGGGGGACGTTCGGGGAGACCCAGTACTTC. This encodes CASSEGGTFGETQYF. This chain links TRBV5-1 with TRBJ2-5; a possible D gene is TRBD2 (7 bases). The V gene's germline CDR1 is SGHRS and CDR2 YFSETQ. This CDR3 has 15 residues. V lost 4 bases and J 5 bases, leaving 18 bases between the germline ends.

J is TRBJ2-3 and V is TRBV13, with 7 bases fitting TRBD1. The ends lost 4 bases at V and 8 bases at J; junction bases unmatched: 9. The CDR3 covers 14 residues. Germline V gene lookup returns CDR1 PRHDT and CDR2 FYEKMQ (reference sequence). The CDR3 loop reads CASSSLTGVGTQYF. DNA for the CDR3: TGTGCCAGCAGCTCCCTAACAGGGGTCGGTACGCAGTATTTT.

The V and J genes are TRBV30 and TRBJ1-2, with a possible D match to TRBD1 (5 bases). In germline, CDR1 is GTSNPN, CDR2 SVGIG (reference sequence). The germline V and J ends were trimmed by 8 bases and 3 bases, with 13 bases remaining between them. The CDR3 runs to 12 residues. CDR3 DNA: TGTGCCCGGGACCGAGGCCACTATGGCTACACCTTC. Translation gives CARDRGHYGYTF.

This clonotype was seen a few times. The CDR3 spells CASSLAAASYEQYV. In DNA form, the CDR3 reads TGTGCCAGCAGCTTAGCGGCAGCCTCCTACGAGCAGTACGTC. V usage is TRBV11-2 and J usage is TRBJ2-7; no clear D. The CDR3 consists of 14 residues. CDR1 is SGHAT, CDR2 FQNNGV, per germline. Trimming took 1 base from V and 0 from J, leaving 7 bases between them.

This clonotype was seen a handful of times. The chain joins TRBV28 to TRBJ2-7; D remains unclear. The CDR3 totals 14 residues. Germline-derived CDR1 and CDR2 are MDHEN and SYDVKM. The ends were cut back, 6 bases at V and 2 bases at J, with 14 bases in the middle. The DNA for the CDR3 is TGTGCCAGCAGAAGGCTAGTGTACCCCTACGAGCAGTACGTC. The encoded protein is CASRRLVYPYEQYV.

This clonotype was counted ten times or more. J is TRBJ2-3 and V is TRBV28; the D gene is possibly TRBD1 (5 bases). From germline, CDR1 is MDHEN and CDR2 SYDVKM. The CDR3 spans 12 residues. The V and J ends lost 6 bases and 4 bases respectively, with 8 bases between them. The CDR3 reads CASSLQADTQYF. In DNA, the CDR3 is TGTGCCAGCAGCCTACAGGCAGATACGCAGTATTTT. The full variable domain, rest sourced from reference TRBV28 and TRBJ2-3, is DVKVTQSSRYLVKRTGEKVFLECVQDMDHENMFWYRQDPGLGLRLIYFSYDVKMKEKGDIPEGYSVSREKKERFSLILESASTNQTSMYLCASSLQADTQYFGPGTRLTVL.

CDR3 coding DNA: TGCGCCAGCAGCCAAGATCCAGGGCCCAGCACAGATACGCAGTATTTT. Amino acid sequence: CASSQDPGPSTDTQYF. The rearrangement links TRBV4-1 to TRBJ2-3, with D possibly being TRBD1 (5 bases). V lost 0 bases, J lost 0 bases, and 10 bases lay in between. Germline CDR1 and CDR2: MGHRA and YSYEKL. The CDR3 contains 16 residues.

This clonotype was seen ten or more times. The chain has TRBV29-1 and TRBJ2-7, with 7 bases fitting TRBD1. Germline lookup yields CDR1 SQVTM and CDR2 ANQGSEA. The V and J ends lost 6 bases and 5 bases, in that order; junction bases with no gene match: 10. The CDR3 is made up of 13 amino acids. The CDR3, as DNA: TGCAGCGTCATAAAACAGGGGTTCCACGAGCAGTACTTC. This codes for CSVIKQGFHEQYF.

This clonotype has just a few counts. V and J are TRBV7-6 and TRBJ2-7; D is unresolved. CDR3 length: 13 residues. Deletions cut 5 bases from V and 4 bases from J, with 12 bases between. The V gene's germline CDR1 is SGHVS and CDR2 FNYEAQ. CDR3 in DNA: TGTGCCAGCAGCCCGGCAGACTTTTACGAGCAGTACTTC. Encoded protein: CASSPADFYEQYF.

The DNA for the CDR3 is TGTGCCAGCAGTTCCACAGGGTTGAGCACTGAAGCTTTCTTT. Its protein is CASSSTGLSTEAFF. The chain employs TRBV12-3 or TRBV12-4 and TRBJ1-1; possible D gene TRBD1, 6 bases. Trimming pared 4 bases from V and 4 bases from J, leaving 13 bases between. The CDR3 is 14 residues long.

This clonotype was observed a few times. The J gene is TRBJ2-1, the V gene TRBV4-2; 10 bases fit TRBD2. V trimming: 1 base; J trimming: 5 bases; junction bases outside the gene matches: 8. Per germline, CDR1 LGHNA and CDR2 YNFKEQ. This CDR3 is 17 amino acids long. CDR3 coding DNA: TGTGCCAGCAGCCAAGCTTCACTAGCGGGAAAGCACAATGAGCAGTTCTTC. Its translation is CASSQASLAGKHNEQFF.

The chain has TRBV5-1 and TRBJ1-1; D is uncertain. The CDR3 extends over 12 amino acids. Germline loops: CDR1 SGHRS, CDR2 YFSETQ. V shed 1 base and J shed 7 bases, with 8 bases lying between them. The DNA of the CDR3 is TGCGCCAGCAGCTTGTCTCCTAGTGAAGCTTTCTTT. Amino acids: CASSLSPSEAFF.

In its sample, this clonotype was seen many times. The chain combines TRBV5-5 with TRBJ2-3; D unclear. This CDR3 contains 14 residues. Trimming cost V 4 bases and J 0 bases, with 9 bases left between them. Germline loops: CDR1 SGHKS, CDR2 YYEKEE (reference sequence). The CDR3 protein is CASSLRTSTDTQYF. CDR3 DNA: TGTGCCAGCAGCCTGCGCACTAGCACAGATACGCAGTATTTT. Supplemented by reference TRBV5-5 and TRBJ2-3, the full variable domain reads DAGVTQSPTHLIKTRGQQVTLRCSPISGHKSVSWYQQVLGQGPQFIFQYYEKEERGRGNFPDRFSARQFPNYSSELNVNALLLGDSALYLCASSLRTSTDTQYFGPGTRLTVL.

The chain couples TRBV20-1 to TRBJ2-7, with TRBD2 identical over 9 bases. Per the germline V gene, CDR1 is DFQATT and CDR2 is SNEGSKA (reference sequence). Unmatched junction bases numbered 10, after V lost 5 bases and J lost 2 bases. The CDR3 contains 15 residues. CDR3 sequence (DNA): TGCAGTGCTTCGCGCGGTAGCGGGGGCCCCTACGAGCAGTACGTC. As protein: CSASRGSGGPYEQYV.

Many counts were recorded for this clonotype. This chain connects TRBV5-4 to TRBJ2-1, with a weak D call TRBD1 (7 bases). V was shortened by 2 bases and J by 7 bases, with 10 bases between the two germline ends. Germline-derived CDR1 and CDR2 are SGHNT and YYREEE (reference sequence). The length of the CDR3 is 13 residues. CDR3 sequence: CASSFQGGNEQFF. The CDR3 nucleotides read TGTGCCAGCAGCTTCCAGGGGGGAAATGAGCAGTTCTTC. The full variable domain, its missing parts supplied by reference TRBV5-4 and TRBJ2-1, is ETGVTQSPTHLIKTRGQQVTLRCSSQSGHNTVSWYQQALGQGPQFIFQYYREEENGRGNFPPRFSGLQFPNYSSELNVNALELDDSALYLCASSFQGGNEQFFGPGTRLTVL.

The chain has TRBV4-1 and TRBJ1-6, with a tentative D call TRBD1 (5 bases). V was cut by 0 bases and J by 6 bases, with 9 bases left in between. The CDR3 consists of 15 residues. Per the germline V gene, CDR1 is MGHRA and CDR2 is YSYEKL. CDR3 residues: CASSQEPGPNSPLHF. DNA for the CDR3: TGCGCCAGCAGCCAAGAACCGGGACCTAATTCACCCCTCCACTTT.

This clonotype was seen at least ten times. The rearrangement links TRBV4-1 to TRBJ1-4; D may be TRBD1 (6 bases). The V end lost 6 bases, the J end lost 7 bases, and 15 bases lay between the germline ends. The CDR3 runs 14 residues. The germline CDR1 and CDR2 sequences are MGHRA and YSYEKL. This chain's CDR3 is CASRNTGKFEKLFF. The CDR3 nucleotides read TGCGCCAGCAGAAATACAGGGAAGTTTGAAAAACTGTTTTTT.

The chain is built from TRBV24-1 and TRBJ1-2; D is uncertain. Germline lookup yields CDR1 KGHDR and CDR2 SFDVKD. V gave up 4 bases and J gave up 8 bases, with 10 bases separating them. The CDR3 runs to 12 residues. The CDR3 DNA sequence: TGTGCCACCAGTGACCCTTTCGAAGGCTACACCTTC. This encodes CATSDPFEGYTF.